This T cell receptor beta chain was captured by sequencing in a study of blood T cell repertoires in COVID-19. The table came from immunoSEQ multiplex PCR; TCRdb's copy has only in-frame clones and leaves some out. The sample has about 160,000 clones, roughly 93% seen once. Trimming took 1 base from V and 6 from J, leaving 12 bases between them. Germline CDR1 and CDR2: LGHDT and YNNKEL (reference sequence). CDR3 length equals 14 residues. Sample: peripheral blood. The TCR sequence derives from a man between 18 and 35 years old with acute or convalescent COVID-19. The chain employs TRBV3-1 (or the pseudogene TRBV3-2) and TRBJ1-1; TRBD1 is a possible D gene (6 bases). DNA of the CDR3: TGTGCCAGCAGCCAAGCTCAGGGGCGCCCTGAAGCTTTCTTT. Amino acids: CASSQAQGRPEAFF.